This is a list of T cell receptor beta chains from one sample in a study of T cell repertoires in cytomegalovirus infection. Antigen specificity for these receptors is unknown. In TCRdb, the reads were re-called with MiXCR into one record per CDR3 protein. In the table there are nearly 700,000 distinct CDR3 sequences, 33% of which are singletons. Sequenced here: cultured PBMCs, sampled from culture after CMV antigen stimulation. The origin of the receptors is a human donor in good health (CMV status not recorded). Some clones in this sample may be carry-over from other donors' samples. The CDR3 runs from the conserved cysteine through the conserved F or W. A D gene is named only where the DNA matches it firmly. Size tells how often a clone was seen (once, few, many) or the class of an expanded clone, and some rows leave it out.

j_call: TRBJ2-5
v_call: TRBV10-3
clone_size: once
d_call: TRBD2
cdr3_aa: CAIRSGGSQETQYF
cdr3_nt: TGTGCCATCAGAAGCGGGGGGTCCCAAGAGACCCAGTACTTC

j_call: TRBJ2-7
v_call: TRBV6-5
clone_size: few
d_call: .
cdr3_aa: CASSPAGIPYEQYF
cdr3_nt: TGTGCCAGCAGTCCAGCAGGGATTCCCTACGAGCAGTACTTC

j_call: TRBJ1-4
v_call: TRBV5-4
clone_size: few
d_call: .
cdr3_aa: CASSQRGSDEKLFF
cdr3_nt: TGTGCCAGCAGCCAAAGAGGGTCTGATGAAAAACTGTTTTTT

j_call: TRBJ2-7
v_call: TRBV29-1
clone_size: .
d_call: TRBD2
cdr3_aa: CSSEREGPYYEQYF
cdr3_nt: TGCAGCTCCGAAAGGGAGGGGCCCTACTACGAGCAGTACTTC

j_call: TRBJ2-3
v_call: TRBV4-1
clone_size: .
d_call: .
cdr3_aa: CASSQEGQSVTDTQYF
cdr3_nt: TGCGCCAGCAGCCAAGAAGGACAGTCGGTCACAGATACGCAGTATTTT

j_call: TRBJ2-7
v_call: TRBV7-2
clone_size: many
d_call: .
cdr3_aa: CASSPSRGNYEQYF
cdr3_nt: TGTGCCAGCAGCCCCTCGAGGGGGAACTACGAGCAGTACTTC

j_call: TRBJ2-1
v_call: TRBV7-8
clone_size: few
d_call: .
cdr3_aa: CASSLDGSLYNEQFF
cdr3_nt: TGTGCCAGCAGCTTAGACGGGTCTCTGTACAATGAGCAGTTCTTC

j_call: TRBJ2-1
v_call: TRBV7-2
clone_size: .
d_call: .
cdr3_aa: CASSLGGATYNEQFF
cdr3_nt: TGTGCCAGCAGCTTGGGCGGGGCGACCTACAATGAGCAGTTCTTC

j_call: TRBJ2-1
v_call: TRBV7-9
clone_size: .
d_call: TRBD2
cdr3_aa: CASNQAGVKDEQFF
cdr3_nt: TGTGCCAGCAACCAAGCGGGAGTTAAAGATGAGCAGTTCTTC

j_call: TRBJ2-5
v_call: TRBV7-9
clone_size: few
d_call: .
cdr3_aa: CASSQLETQYF
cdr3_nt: TGTGCCAGCAGTCAGCTAGAGACCCAGTACTTC

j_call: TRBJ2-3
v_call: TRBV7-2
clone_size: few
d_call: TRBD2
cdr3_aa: CASSFPGLAGVSDTQYF
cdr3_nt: TGTGCCAGCAGCTTTCCGGGACTAGCGGGAGTCTCAGATACGCAGTATTTT

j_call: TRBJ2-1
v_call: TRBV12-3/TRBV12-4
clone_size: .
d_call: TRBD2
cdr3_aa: CASSSTWGGNEQFF
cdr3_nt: TGTGCCAGCAGTTCAACTTGGGGGGGCAATGAGCAGTTCTTC

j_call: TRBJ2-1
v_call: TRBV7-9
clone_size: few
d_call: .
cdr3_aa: CASSLVGNHIYEQFF
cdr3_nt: TGTGCCAGCAGCTTAGTCGGGAACCACATATATGAGCAGTTCTTC

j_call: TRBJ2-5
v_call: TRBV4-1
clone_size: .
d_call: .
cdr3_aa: CASSQAQLRGAETQYF
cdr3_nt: TGCGCCAGCAGCCAAGCGCAACTCAGGGGGGCAGAGACCCAGTACTTC

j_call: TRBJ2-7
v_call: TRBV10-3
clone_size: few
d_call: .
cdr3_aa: CAISERVDSGTYEQYF
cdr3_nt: TGTGCCATCAGTGAGAGGGTAGATTCAGGGACCTACGAGCAGTACTTC

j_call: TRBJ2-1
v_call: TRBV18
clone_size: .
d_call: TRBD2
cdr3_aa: CASSPRGGGLALYNEQFF
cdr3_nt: TGTGCCAGCTCACCGAGGGGAGGTGGACTAGCCTTATACAATGAGCAGTTCTTC

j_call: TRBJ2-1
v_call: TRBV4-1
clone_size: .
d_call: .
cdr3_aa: CASSYLLSSYNEQFF
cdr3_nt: TGCGCCAGCAGCTACCTTTTGAGCTCCTACAATGAGCAGTTCTTC

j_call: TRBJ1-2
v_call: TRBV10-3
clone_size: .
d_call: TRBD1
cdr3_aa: CAISGGQVWSGYGYTF
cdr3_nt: TGTGCCATCAGCGGGGGACAGGTATGGAGTGGGTATGGCTACACCTTC

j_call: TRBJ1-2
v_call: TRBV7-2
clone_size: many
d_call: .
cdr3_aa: CASSFASHHYTF
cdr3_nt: TGTGCCAGCAGCTTCGCGTCCCACCACTACACCTTC

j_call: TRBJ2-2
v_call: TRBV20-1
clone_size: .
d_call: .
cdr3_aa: CSATPGGSTGELFF
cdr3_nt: TGCAGTGCTACCCCCGGGGGTAGCACCGGGGAGCTGTTTTTT

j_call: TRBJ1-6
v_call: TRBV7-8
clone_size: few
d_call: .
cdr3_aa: CASSLVAGVGSPLHF
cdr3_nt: TGTGCCAGCAGCTTAGTCGCGGGAGTTGGTTCACCCCTCCACTTT

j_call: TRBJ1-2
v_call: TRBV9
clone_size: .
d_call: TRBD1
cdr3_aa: CASSALGQGRNYGYTF
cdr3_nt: TGTGCCAGCAGCGCCCTAGGACAGGGACGTAACTATGGCTACACCTTC

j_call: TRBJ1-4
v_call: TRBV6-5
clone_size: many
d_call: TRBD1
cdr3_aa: CASSTGQITATNEKLFF
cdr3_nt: TGTGCCAGCAGTACGGGACAGATAACTGCAACTAATGAAAAACTGTTTTTT

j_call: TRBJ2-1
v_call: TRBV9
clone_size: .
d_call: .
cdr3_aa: CASGGPNYNEQFF
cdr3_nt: TGTGCCAGCGGGGGACCGAATTACAATGAGCAGTTCTTC

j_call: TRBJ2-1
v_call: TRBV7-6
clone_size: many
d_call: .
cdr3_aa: CASSLYSYNEQFF
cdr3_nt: TGTGCCAGCAGCTTATACTCCTACAATGAGCAGTTCTTC

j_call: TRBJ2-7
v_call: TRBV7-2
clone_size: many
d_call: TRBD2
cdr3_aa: CASGNMREGPYEQYF
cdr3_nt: TGTGCCAGCGGAAATATGAGGGAGGGCCCCTACGAGCAGTACTTC

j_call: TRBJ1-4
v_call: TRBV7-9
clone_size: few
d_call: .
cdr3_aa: CASSPHLDSLREKLFF
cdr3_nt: TGTGCCAGCAGCCCTCACCTGGACAGTCTCCGCGAAAAACTGTTTTTT

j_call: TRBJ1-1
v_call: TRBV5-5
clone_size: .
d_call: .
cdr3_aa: CASTQIEGGLMNTEAFF
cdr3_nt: TGTGCCAGCACCCAGATAGAGGGAGGTCTCATGAACACTGAAGCTTTCTTT

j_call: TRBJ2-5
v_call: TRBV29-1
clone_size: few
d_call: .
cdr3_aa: CSVDTQGRETQYF
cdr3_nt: TGCAGCGTTGATACTCAGGGCCGAGAGACCCAGTACTTC

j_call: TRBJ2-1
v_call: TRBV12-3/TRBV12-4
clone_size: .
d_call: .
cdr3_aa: CASIPPRDTSYNEQFF
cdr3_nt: TGTGCCAGCATACCCCCCCGGGACACCTCCTACAATGAGCAGTTCTTC

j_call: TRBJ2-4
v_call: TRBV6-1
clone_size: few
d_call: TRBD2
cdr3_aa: CASRATSGGVEKNIQYF
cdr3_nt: TGTGCCAGCAGAGCGACTAGCGGGGGGGTGGAGAAAAACATTCAGTACTTC

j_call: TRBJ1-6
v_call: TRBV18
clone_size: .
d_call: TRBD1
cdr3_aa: CASSPTRTGTNSPLHF
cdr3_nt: TGTGCCAGCTCACCGACCCGGACAGGGACCAATTCACCCCTCCACTTT

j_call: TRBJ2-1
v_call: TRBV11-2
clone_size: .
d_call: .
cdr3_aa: CASSLMGSGLNEQFF
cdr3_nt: TGTGCCAGCAGCTTGATGGGTAGCGGTCTCAATGAGCAGTTCTTC

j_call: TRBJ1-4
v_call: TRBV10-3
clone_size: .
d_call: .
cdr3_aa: CAISVGGQENEKLFF
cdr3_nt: TGTGCCATCAGTGTAGGAGGACAAGAAAATGAAAAACTGTTTTTT

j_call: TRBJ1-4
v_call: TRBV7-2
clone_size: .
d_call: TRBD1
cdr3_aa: CASSLDPRGNEKLFF
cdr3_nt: TGTGCCAGCAGCTTAGATCCCAGGGGGAATGAAAAACTGTTTTTT

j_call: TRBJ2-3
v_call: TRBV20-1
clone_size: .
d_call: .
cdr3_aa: CSVIPGGTDTQYF
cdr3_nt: TGCAGTGTCATCCCAGGGGGCACAGATACGCAGTATTTT

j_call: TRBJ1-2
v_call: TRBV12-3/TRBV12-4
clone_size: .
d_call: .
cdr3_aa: CASSGRGDANYGYTF
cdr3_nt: TGTGCCAGCAGCGGGAGGGGAGACGCTAACTATGGCTACACCTTC

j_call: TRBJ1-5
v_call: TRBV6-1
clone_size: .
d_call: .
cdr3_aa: CASSRPGEWHQPQHF
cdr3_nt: TGTGCCAGCAGTCGTCCAGGAGAGTGGCATCAGCCCCAGCATTTT

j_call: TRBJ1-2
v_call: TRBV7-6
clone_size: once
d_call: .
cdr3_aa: CASSPDGPGYTF
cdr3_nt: TGTGCCAGCAGCCCCGATGGCCCTGGCTACACCTTC

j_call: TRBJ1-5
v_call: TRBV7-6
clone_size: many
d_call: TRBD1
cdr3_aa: CASSPSYRGVTPQHF
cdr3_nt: TGTGCCAGCAGCCCCTCTTACAGGGGCGTAACGCCCCAGCATTTT

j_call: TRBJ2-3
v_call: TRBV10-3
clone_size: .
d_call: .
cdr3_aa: CAISPSGGSTDTQYF
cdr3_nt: TGTGCCATCTCCCCTTCGGGGGGCAGCACAGATACGCAGTATTTT

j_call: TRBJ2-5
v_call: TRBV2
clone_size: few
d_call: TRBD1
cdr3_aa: CASSGQGSFGETQYF
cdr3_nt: TGTGCCAGCAGTGGACAGGGAAGTTTCGGGGAGACCCAGTACTTC

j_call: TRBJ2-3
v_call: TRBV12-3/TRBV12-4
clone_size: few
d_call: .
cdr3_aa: CASSTGTGWRTTDTQYF
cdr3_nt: TGTGCCAGCAGTACAGGAACCGGCTGGCGGACAACAGATACGCAGTATTTT

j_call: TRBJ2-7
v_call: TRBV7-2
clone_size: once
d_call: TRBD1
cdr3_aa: CASSLVEQGAYEQYF
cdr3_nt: TGTGCCAGCAGCTTAGTCGAACAGGGGGCCTACGAGCAGTACTTC

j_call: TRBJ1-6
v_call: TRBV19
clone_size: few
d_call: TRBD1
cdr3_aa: CASSRQQGVNSPLHF
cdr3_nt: TGTGCCAGTAGTAGACAACAGGGGGTCAATTCACCCCTCCACTTT

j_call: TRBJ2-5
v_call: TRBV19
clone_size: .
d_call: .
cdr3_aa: CASSILPAAQETQYF
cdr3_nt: TGTGCCAGTAGTATACTTCCAGCGGCTCAAGAGACCCAGTACTTC

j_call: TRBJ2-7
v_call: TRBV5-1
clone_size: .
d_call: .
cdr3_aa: CASSLNQGKGEQYF
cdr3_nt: TGCGCCAGCAGCTTGAATCAGGGGAAAGGGGAGCAGTACTTC

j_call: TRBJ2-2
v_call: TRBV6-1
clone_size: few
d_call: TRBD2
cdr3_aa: CASRGHGRAPGELFF
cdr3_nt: TGTGCCAGCAGGGGACACGGGAGGGCCCCCGGGGAGCTGTTTTTT

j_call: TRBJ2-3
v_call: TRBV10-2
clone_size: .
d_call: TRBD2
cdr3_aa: CASRSHVGGDTQYF
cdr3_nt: TGCGCCAGCAGATCTCATGTGGGGGGGGATACGCAGTATTTT

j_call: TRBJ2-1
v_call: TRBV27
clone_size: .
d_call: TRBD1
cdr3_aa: CATRTGPYNEQFF
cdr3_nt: TGTGCCACCAGGACAGGCCCCTACAATGAGCAGTTCTTC